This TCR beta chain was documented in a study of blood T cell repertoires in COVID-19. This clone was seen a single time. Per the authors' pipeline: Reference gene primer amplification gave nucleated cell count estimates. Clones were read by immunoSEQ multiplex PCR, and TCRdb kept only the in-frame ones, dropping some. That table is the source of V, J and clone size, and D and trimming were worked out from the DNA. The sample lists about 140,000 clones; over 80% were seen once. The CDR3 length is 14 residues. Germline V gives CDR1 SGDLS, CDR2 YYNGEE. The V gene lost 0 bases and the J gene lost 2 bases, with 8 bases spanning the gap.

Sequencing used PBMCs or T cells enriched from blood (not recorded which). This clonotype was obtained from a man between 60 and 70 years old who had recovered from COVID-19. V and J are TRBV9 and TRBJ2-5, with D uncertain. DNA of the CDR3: TGTGCCAGCAGCGTAGGACTGGAGCAAGAGACCCAGTACTTC. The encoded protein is CASSVGLEQETQYF.